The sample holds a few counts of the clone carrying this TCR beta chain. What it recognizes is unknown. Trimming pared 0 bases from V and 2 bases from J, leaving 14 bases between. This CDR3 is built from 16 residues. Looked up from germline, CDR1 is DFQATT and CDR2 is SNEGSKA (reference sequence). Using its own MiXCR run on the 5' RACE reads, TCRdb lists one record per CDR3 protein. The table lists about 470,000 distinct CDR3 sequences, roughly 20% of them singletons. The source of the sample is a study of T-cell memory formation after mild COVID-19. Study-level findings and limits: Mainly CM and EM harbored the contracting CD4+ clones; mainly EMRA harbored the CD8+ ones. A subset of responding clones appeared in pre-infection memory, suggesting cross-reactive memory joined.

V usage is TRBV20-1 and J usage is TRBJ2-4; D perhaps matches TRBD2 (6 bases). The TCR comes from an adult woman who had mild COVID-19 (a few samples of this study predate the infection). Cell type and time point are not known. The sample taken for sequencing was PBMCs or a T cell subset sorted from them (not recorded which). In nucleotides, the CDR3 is TGCAGTGCTAGAGATCTCTGGGGGGAAACCAAAAACATTCAGTACTTC. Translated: CSARDLWGETKNIQYF.